These T cell receptor beta chains were read from a single sample in a study of T cell responses to AZD1222 COVID-19 vaccine. TCRdb's table, derived via immunoSEQ multiplex PCR, lists solely in-frame clones and lacks some. This sample has 75,000 to 90,000 clones, with 70% to 90% found just once. The specimen comprised peripheral blood, sampled 28 days after the second AZD1222 dose. The receptors come from an adult who received the AZD1222 COVID-19 vaccine. Both conserved end residues are part of each CDR3.

J,V,CDR3
TRBJ2-1,TRBV6-2/TRBV6-3,CASSRSGINEQFF
TRBJ1-2,TRBV28,CASSTVLSGYTF
TRBJ1-2,TRBV6-2/TRBV6-3,CASSYSTGDGYTF
TRBJ1-5,TRBV30,CAWSADLVIGNQPQHF
TRBJ1-1,TRBV6-2/TRBV6-3,CASSSDNLLMNTEAFF
TRBJ2-5,TRBV19,CASSMPVTVNQETQYF
TRBJ2-2,TRBV19,CASSIVPSRELFF
TRBJ1-1,TRBV5-1,CASSLDNTGTEAFF
TRBJ2-3,TRBV7-2,CASSLFPGGQGSDTQYF
TRBJ1-4,TRBV4-1,CASSPIQGLGEKLFF
TRBJ2-7,TRBV7-9,CASSLAGQGAYEQYF
TRBJ1-6,TRBV2,CASSWQAGDNSPLHF
TRBJ1-2,TRBV9,CASSAQTGSNHGYTF
TRBJ1-1,TRBV3-1/TRBV3-2,CASSEDRETFF
TRBJ2-1,TRBV18,CASSPPLAGYEQFF
TRBJ2-7,TRBV29-1,CSAYIGSYEQYF
TRBJ2-1,TRBV19,CASRSYNEQFF
TRBJ2-7,TRBV10-3,CASGRQGYEQYF
TRBJ1-1,TRBV19,CASRPRMNTEAFF
TRBJ1-1,TRBV28,CASTGVPMNTEAFF
TRBJ1-1,TRBV30,CAWSVRGTEAFF
TRBJ1-4,TRBV11-2,CASSFLGGTAEKLFF
TRBJ1-5,TRBV2,CASSDSGAGSQHF
TRBJ2-3,TRBV19,CASTLRSKPDTQYF
TRBJ1-5,TRBV30,CAWSGNRDNQPQHF
TRBJ2-2,TRBV30,CAWSVGDRNTGELFF
TRBJ2-5,TRBV19,CASSIVGAGETQYF
TRBJ2-3,TRBV24-1,CATSEQQREDSDTQYF
TRBJ1-2,TRBV28,CASSKKDRPFYGYTF
TRBJ1-2,TRBV7-9,CASSSDAQGSYGYTF
TRBJ1-5,TRBV19,CATSRFSRGDGGNQPQHF
TRBJ1-5,TRBV19,CASIPKVRASYSNQPQHF
TRBJ1-1,TRBV7-9,CASSPSDRNTEAFF
TRBJ1-4,TRBV5-4,CASSSTGSANEKLFF
TRBJ1-2,TRBV19,CASSIDASRGLSYGYTF
TRBJ1-4,TRBV28,CASSSPPGLNEKLFF
TRBJ1-5,TRBV15,CATSRRTASNQPQHF
TRBJ1-2,TRBV15,CATSRELSFNYGYTF
TRBJ2-7,TRBV6-2/TRBV6-3,CASSYVWGDLSYEQYF
TRBJ2-4,TRBV19,CASSSDWAEGNIQYF
TRBJ1-1,TRBV5-1,CASSFTTDNTEAFF
TRBJ1-4,TRBV15,CATSRWGGEKLFF
TRBJ2-2,TRBV13,CASSLGGLLRTGELFF
TRBJ1-3,TRBV6-5,CASKGNTIYF
TRBJ2-3,TRBV19,CASSTQGATDTQYF
TRBJ1-2,TRBV5-5,CASSLGPSRGDYGYTF
TRBJ1-6,TRBV4-2,CASSQERGDSPLHF
TRBJ2-7,TRBV6-5,CASAPGGSYEQYF
TRBJ1-6,TRBV2,CASSPFFISYNSPLHF
TRBJ2-5,TRBV27,CASSSSRRGVFQETQYF
TRBJ2-2,TRBV28,CASRKATGELFF
TRBJ2-7,TRBV4-3,CASSPGTGKYEQYF
TRBJ1-6,TRBV4-3,CASSLIEDSPLHF
TRBJ1-3,TRBV19,CASRSQDGSSGNTIYF
TRBJ1-1,TRBV15,CATSRDLRVTEAFF